This T cell receptor (beta chain) is drawn from a study of early T cells in non-severe SARS-CoV-2 infection. Individual cDNA molecules received unique molecular identifiers during library preparation. TCRdb re-analysed the 5' RACE reads in MiXCR, keeping a single row per CDR3 protein. The data contain approximately 110,000 distinct CDR3 sequences, 14% to 15% of them singletons. With 8 bases removed from V and 3 bases from J, the gap between germline ends came to 10 bases. This CDR3 comprises 11 residues. Germline V gene lookup returns CDR1 SQVTM and CDR2 ANQGSEA. The source is an adult who was a healthcare worker with PCR-confirmed SARS-CoV-2 infection or an uninfected control (not recorded which). This rearrangement joins TRBV29-1 to TRBJ2-5; D tentatively fits TRBD1 or TRBD2 (5 bases each). The sequenced sample consisted of whole blood. This CDR3 reads CSYRGEETQYF. Here the CDR3 DNA reads TGCAGCTACAGAGGGGAAGAGACCCAGTACTTC.